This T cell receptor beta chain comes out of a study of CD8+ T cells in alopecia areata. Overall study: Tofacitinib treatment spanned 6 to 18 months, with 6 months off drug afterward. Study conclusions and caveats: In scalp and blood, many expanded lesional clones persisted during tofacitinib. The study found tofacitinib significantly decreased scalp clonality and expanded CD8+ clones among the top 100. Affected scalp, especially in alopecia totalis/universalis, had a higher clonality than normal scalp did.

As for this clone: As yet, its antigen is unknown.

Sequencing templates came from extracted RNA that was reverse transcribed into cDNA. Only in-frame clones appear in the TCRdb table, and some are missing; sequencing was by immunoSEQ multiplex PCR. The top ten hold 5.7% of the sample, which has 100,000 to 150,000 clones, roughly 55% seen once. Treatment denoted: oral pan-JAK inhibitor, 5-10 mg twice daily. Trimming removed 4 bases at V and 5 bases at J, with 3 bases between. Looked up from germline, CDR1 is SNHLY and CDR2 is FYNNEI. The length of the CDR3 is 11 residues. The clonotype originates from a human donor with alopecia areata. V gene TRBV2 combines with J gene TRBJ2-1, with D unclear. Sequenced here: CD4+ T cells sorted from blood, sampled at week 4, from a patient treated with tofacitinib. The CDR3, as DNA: TGTGCCAGCAGTGGGGACAATGAGCAGTTCTTC. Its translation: CASSGDNEQFF. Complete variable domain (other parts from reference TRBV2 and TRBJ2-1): EPEVTQTPSHQVTQMGQEVILRCVPISNHLYFYWYRQILGQKVEFLVSFYNNEISEKSEIFDDQFSVERPDGSNFTLKIRSTKLEDSAMYFCASSGDNEQFFGPGTRLTVL.